Listed below are T cell receptor beta chains from one sample, sequenced in a study of response to subunit inactivated influenza vaccine. TCRdb re-called the RT-PCR reads with MiXCR, one entry per CDR3 protein. The table has under 750,000 distinct CDR3 sequences, approximately 12% seen once; the top ten hold approximately 10%. Here the sequenced sample was PBMCs from blood, taken on the day of vaccination. The receptors here all came from a man aged 50 or older who received an inactivated influenza vaccine. CDR3s include the opening cysteine and the closing phenylalanine or tryptophan. A D gene is named only where the DNA matches it firmly. Clone size, where shown, is once, few, many, or a class for clones that have expanded.

clone_size j_call v_call d_call cdr3_nt cdr3_aa
few TRBJ1-1 TRBV18 - TGTGCCAGCTCACCACCGGGGGGATTTTCTGAAGCTTTCTTT CASSPPGGFSEAFF
many TRBJ1-2 TRBV5-1 - TGCGCCAGCAGCTTGGCGATAAAGACCTATGGCTACACCTTC CASSLAIKTYGYTF
many TRBJ2-4 TRBV12-3/TRBV12-4 TRBD1 TGTGCCACCCGGACAGGCGACAACATTCAGTACTTC CATRTGDNIQYF
- TRBJ1-3 TRBV5-6 - TGTGCCAGCAGCTTGCCAGGAGCCTCTGGAAACACCATATATTTT CASSLPGASGNTIYF
- TRBJ1-1 TRBV18 - TGTGCCAGCTCACCCGAAGGACCTGGGGTTACTGAAGCTTTCTTT CASSPEGPGVTEAFF
- TRBJ1-6 TRBV25-1 - TGTGCGTATCTAGCAGATCTTGGGGCACCCCTCCACTTT CAYLADLGAPLHF
few TRBJ1-6 TRBV4-2 - TGTGCCAGCAGCCAAGAGAAGGAGAGCCTCCACTTT CASSQEKESLHF
- TRBJ2-1 TRBV12-3/TRBV12-4 - TGTGCCAGCTCCGCCGGTGGGCAGGGCTACAATGAGCAGTTCTTC CASSAGGQGYNEQFF
- TRBJ2-1 TRBV7-9 TRBD2 TGTGCCAGCAGCTTAATGCCTAGCGGGAACCGCAATGAGCAGTTCTTC CASSLMPSGNRNEQFF
- TRBJ1-5 TRBV10-3 - TGTGCCATCAGTGAGAGGAACCCCCAGCCCCAGCATTTT CAISERNPQPQHF
few TRBJ2-7 TRBV20-1 - TGCAGTGCTAGAGAGCAGTGGAGCGCGAACTCCTACGAGCAGTACTTC CSAREQWSANSYEQYF
- TRBJ2-3 TRBV12-3/TRBV12-4 - TGTGCCAGCAGTTTCTCGGGCTCCCTCACAGATACGCAGTATTTT CASSFSGSLTDTQYF
- TRBJ2-7 TRBV2 TRBD2 TGTGCCAGCAGTGACCAACTAGCGTTCTCCTACGAGCAGTACTTC CASSDQLAFSYEQYF
- TRBJ1-2 TRBV6-1 - TGTGCCAGCAGCCGCGGTCTGACGGGAGATGGCTACACCTTC CASSRGLTGDGYTF
few TRBJ2-7 TRBV12-3/TRBV12-4 TRBD1 TGTGCCAGCAGTGAAGACAGGGGATCCTACGAGCAGTACTTC CASSEDRGSYEQYF
many TRBJ1-6 TRBV12-3/TRBV12-4 TRBD1 TGTGCCAGCAGTTTGGGTACAGGGGGCGGTAATTCACCCCTCCACTTT CASSLGTGGGNSPLHF
few TRBJ2-4 TRBV28 - TGTGCCAGCAGTCCCATTATGGGGGGAGGCAGCTTCATTCAGTACTTC CASSPIMGGGSFIQYF
- TRBJ2-7 TRBV5-1 - TGCGCCAGCAGCTCCCGGGTCCTGGAGGTGCAGTACTTC CASSSRVLEVQYF
- TRBJ2-6 TRBV12-3/TRBV12-4 - TGTGCCAGCAGTACCACAACAGGGCCCGGGGCCAACGTCCTGACTTTC CASSTTTGPGANVLTF
- TRBJ2-2 TRBV18 - TGTGCCAGCTCACTAAACGTGAACACCGGGGAGCTGTTTTTT CASSLNVNTGELFF
many TRBJ2-4 TRBV27 - TGTGCCAGCAGTTTTGCCAGGGGAGGCATTCAGTACTTC CASSFARGGIQYF
- TRBJ1-1 TRBV7-2 TRBD1 TGTGCCAGCAGCTTAGCCGGGACAGCATACACTGAAGCTTTCTTT CASSLAGTAYTEAFF
- TRBJ2-1 TRBV11-2 - TGTGCCAGCAGCTTACACGGATACAATGAGCAGTTCTTC CASSLHGYNEQFF
- TRBJ2-4 TRBV20-1 - TGCAGTGCTAGTTCGGGGGAACAGGGCATTCAGTACTTC CSASSGEQGIQYF